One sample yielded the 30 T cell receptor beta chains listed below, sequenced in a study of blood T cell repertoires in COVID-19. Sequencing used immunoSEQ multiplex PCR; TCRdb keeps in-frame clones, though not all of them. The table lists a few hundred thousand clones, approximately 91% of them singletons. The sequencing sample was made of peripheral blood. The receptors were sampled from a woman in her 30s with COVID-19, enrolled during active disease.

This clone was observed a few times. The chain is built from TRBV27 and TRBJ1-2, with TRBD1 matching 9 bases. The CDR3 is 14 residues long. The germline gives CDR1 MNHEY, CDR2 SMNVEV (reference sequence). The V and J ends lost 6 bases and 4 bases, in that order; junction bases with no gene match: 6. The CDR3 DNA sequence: TGTGCCAGCAGGAGGGACAGGGACCTCTATGGCTACACCTTC. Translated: CASRRDRDLYGYTF.

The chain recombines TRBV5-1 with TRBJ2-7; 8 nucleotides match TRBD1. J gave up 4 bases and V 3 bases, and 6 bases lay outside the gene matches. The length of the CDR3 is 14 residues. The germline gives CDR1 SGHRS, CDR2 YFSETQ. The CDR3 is CASSSPGQEYEQYF. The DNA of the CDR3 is TGCGCCAGCAGCTCCCCGGGACAGGAGTACGAGCAGTACTTC.

The CDR3 region has the DNA TGTGCCAGCACCCGACAGGGGGCGTTATCCTATGGCTACACCTTC. This gives the protein CASTRQGALSYGYTF. The chain joins TRBV6-5 to TRBJ1-2; TRBD1 matches 10 bases. Looked up from germline, CDR1 is MNHEY and CDR2 is SVGAGI. This CDR3 has 15 residues. Losses at the gene ends were 7 bases for V and 4 bases for J; bases not matched to a gene: 9.

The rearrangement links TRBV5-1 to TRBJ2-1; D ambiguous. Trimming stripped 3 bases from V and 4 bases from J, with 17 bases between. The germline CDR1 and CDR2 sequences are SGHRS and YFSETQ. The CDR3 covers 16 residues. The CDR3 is CASSSMELLNYNEQFF. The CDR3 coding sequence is TGCGCCAGCAGCTCCATGGAGCTTTTAAATTACAATGAGCAGTTCTTC. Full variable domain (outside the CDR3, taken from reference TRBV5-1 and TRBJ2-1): KAGVTQTPRYLIKTRGQQVTLSCSPISGHRSVSWYQQTPGQGLQFLFEYFSETQRNKGNFPGRFSGRQFSNSRSEMNVSTLELGDSALYLCASSSMELLNYNEQFFGPGTRLTVL.

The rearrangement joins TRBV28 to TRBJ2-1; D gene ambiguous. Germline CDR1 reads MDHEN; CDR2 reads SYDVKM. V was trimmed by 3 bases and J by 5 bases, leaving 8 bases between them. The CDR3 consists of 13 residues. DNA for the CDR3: TGTGCCAGCAGTTTCCCCCAGGACAATGAGCAGTTCTTC. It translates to CASSFPQDNEQFF. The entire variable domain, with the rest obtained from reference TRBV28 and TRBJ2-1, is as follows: DVKVTQSSRYLVKRTGEKVFLECVQDMDHENMFWYRQDPGLGLRLIYFSYDVKMKEKGDIPEGYSVSREKKERFSLILESASTNQTSMYLCASSFPQDNEQFFGPGTRLTVL.

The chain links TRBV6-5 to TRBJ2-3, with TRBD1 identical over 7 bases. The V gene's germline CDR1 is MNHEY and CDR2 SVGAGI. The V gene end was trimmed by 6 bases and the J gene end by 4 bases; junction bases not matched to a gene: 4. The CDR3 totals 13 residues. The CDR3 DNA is TGTGCCAGCAGCGGACAGGTTCCAGATACGCAGTATTTT. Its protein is CASSGQVPDTQYF.

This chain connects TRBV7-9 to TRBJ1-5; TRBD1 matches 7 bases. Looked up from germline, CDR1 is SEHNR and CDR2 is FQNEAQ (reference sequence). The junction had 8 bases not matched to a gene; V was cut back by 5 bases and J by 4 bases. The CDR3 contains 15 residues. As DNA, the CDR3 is TGTGCCAGCAGCGCGACAGGGTCGGGTAATCAGCCCCAGCATTTT. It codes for CASSATGSGNQPQHF. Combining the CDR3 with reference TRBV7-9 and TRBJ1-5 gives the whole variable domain DTGVSQNPRHKITKRGQNVTFRCDPISEHNRLYWYRQTLGQGPEFLTYFQNEAQLEKSRLLSDRFSAERPKGSFSTLEIQRTEQGDSAMYLCASSATGSGNQPQHFGDGTRLSIL.

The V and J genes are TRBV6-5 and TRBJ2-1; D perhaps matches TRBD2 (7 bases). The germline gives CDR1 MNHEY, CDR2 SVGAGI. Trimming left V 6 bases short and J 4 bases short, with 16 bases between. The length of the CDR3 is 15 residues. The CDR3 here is CASSHRGGNYNEQFF. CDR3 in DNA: TGTGCCAGCAGCCATAGGGGGGGGAATTACAATGAGCAGTTCTTC.

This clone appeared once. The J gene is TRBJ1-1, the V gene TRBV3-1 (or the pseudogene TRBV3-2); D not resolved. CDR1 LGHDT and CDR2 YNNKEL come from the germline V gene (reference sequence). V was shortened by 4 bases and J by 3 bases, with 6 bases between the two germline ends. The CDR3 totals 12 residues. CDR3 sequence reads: CASSLEDTEAFF. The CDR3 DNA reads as TGTGCCAGCAGCCTTGAGGACACTGAAGCTTTCTTT.

CDR3 region: CASLLWGDNEQFF. CDR3 coding DNA: TGTGCCAGCCTGCTTTGGGGGGACAATGAGCAGTTCTTC. This rearrangement joins TRBV7-8 to TRBJ2-1; weak D call: TRBD2 (6 bases). The CDR3 is 13 residues long. The germline V gene has CDR1 SGHVS and CDR2 FQNEAQ. The V end lost 8 bases, the J end lost 5 bases, and 13 bases lay between the germline ends.

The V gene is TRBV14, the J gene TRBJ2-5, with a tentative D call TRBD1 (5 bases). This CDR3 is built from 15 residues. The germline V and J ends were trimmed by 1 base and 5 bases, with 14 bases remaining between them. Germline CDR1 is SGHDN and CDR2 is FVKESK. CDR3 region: CASSQVVGRAETQYF. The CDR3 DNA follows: TGTGCCAGCAGCCAAGTGGTGGGCAGGGCCGAGACCCAGTACTTC. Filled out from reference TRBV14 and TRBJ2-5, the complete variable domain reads EAGVTQFPSHSVIEKGQTVTLRCDPISGHDNLYWYRRVMGKEIKFLLHFVKESKQDESGMPNNRFLAERTGGTYSTLKVQPAELEDSGVYFCASSQVVGRAETQYFGPGTRLLVL.

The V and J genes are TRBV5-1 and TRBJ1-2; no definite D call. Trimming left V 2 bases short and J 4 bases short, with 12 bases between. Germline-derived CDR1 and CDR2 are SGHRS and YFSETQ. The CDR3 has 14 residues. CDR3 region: CASSLADGSYGYTF. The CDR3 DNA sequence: TGCGCCAGCAGCTTAGCGGACGGTTCCTATGGCTACACCTTC. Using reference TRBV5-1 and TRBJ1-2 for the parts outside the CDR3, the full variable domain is KAGVTQTPRYLIKTRGQQVTLSCSPISGHRSVSWYQQTPGQGLQFLFEYFSETQRNKGNFPGRFSGRQFSNSRSEMNVSTLELGDSALYLCASSLADGSYGYTFGSGTRLTVV.

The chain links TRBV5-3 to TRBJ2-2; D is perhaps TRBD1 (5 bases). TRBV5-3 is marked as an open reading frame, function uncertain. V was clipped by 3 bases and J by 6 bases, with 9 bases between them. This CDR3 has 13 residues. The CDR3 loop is CARSCLRAGELFF. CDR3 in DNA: TGTGCCAGAAGCTGCCTCAGGGCCGGGGAGCTGTTTTTT.

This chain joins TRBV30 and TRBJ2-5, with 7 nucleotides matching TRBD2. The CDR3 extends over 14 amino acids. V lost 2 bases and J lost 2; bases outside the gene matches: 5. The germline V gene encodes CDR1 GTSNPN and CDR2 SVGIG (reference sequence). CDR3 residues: CAWSPLAEQETQYF. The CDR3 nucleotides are TGTGCCTGGAGTCCCCTAGCGGAGCAAGAGACCCAGTACTTC.

The CDR3 here is CASTTPRGGTQQYF. The CDR3 nucleotides are TGTGCCAGCACCACTCCTAGAGGTGGTACGCAGCAGTACTTC. The chain joins TRBV13 to TRBJ2-7; D uncertain. V dropped 7 bases and J dropped 8 bases, with 21 bases sitting between them. This CDR3 has 14 amino acids. In germline, CDR1 is PRHDT, CDR2 FYEKMQ (reference sequence).

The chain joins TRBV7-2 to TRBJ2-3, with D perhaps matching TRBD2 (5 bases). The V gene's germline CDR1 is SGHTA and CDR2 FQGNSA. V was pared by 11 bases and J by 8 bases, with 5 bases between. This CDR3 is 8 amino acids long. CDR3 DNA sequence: TGTGCCGCGGGTACGCAGTATTTT. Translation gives CAAGTQYF.

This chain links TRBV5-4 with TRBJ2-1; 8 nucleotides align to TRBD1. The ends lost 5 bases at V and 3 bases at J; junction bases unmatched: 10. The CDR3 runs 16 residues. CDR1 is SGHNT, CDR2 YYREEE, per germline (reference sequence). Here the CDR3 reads CASSTYGQGHYNEQFF. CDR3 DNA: TGTGCCAGCAGTACATATGGACAGGGCCACTACAATGAGCAGTTCTTC.

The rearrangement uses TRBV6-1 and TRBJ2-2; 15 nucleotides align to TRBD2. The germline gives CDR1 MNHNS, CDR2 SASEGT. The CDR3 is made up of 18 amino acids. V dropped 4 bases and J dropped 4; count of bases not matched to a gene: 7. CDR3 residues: CASSGTSGRASLTGELFF. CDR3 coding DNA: TGTGCCAGCAGTGGGACTAGCGGGAGGGCCAGTCTCACCGGGGAGCTGTTTTTT.

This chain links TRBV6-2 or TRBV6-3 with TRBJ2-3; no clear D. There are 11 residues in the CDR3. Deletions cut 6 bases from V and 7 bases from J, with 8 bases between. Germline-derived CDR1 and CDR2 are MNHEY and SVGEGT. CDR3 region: CASSAAYTQYF. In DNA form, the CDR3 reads TGTGCCAGCAGCGCCGCGTATACGCAGTATTTT.

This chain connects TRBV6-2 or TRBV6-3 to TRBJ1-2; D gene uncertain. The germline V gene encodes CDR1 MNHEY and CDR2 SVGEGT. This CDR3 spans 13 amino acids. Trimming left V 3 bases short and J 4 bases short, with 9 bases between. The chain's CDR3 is CASSYDRGYGYTF. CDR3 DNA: TGTGCCAGCAGTTATGACCGCGGCTATGGCTACACCTTC.

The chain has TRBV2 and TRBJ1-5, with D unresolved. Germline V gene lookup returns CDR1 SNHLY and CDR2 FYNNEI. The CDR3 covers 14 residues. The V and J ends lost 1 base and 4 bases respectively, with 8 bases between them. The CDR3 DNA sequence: TGTGCCAGCAGTGAAGAACCGACTAATCAGCCCCAGCATTTT. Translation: CASSEEPTNQPQHF.

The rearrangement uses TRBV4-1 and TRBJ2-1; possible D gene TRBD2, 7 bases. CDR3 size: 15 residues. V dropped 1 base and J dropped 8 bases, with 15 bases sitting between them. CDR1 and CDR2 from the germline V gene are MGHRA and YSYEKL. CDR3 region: CASSQVGWGGDEQFF. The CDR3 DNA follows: TGCGCCAGCAGCCAAGTTGGGTGGGGGGGCGATGAGCAGTTCTTC.

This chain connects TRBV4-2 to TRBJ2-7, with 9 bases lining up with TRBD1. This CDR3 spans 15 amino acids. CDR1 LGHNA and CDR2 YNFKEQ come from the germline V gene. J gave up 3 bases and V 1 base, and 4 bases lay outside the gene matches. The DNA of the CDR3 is TGTGCCAGCAGCCAAGGATGGACAGGGGACTACGAGCAGTACTTC. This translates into CASSQGWTGDYEQYF.

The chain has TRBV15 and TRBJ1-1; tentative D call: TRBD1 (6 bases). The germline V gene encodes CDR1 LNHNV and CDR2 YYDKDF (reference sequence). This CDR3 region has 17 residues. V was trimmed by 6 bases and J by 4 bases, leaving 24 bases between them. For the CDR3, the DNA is TGTGCCACCAGTAGACGGCGGGGGCCAAATCGGGCCACTGAAGCTTTCTTT. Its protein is CATSRRRGPNRATEAFF.

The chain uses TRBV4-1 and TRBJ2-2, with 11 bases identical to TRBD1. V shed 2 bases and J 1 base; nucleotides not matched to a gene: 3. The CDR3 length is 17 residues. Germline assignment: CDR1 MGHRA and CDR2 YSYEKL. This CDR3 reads CASSQRTGGGNTGELFF. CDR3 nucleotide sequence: TGCGCCAGCAGCCAAAGGACAGGGGGCGGGAACACCGGGGAGCTGTTTTTT.

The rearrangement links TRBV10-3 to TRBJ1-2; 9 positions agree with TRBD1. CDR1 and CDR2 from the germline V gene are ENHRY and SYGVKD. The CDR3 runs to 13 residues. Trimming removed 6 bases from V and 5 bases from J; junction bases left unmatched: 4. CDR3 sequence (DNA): TGTGCCATCAGGAGGGACAGGGAGTATGGCTACACCTTC. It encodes CAIRRDREYGYTF.

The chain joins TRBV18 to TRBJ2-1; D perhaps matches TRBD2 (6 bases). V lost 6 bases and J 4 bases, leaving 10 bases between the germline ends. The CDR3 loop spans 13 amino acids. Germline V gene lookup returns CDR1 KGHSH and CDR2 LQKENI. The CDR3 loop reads CASSSGPYNEQFF. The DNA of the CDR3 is TGTGCCAGCTCTAGCGGACCTTACAATGAGCAGTTCTTC. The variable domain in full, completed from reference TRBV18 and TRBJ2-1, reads NAGVMQNPRHLVRRRGQEARLRCSPMKGHSHVYWYRQLPEEGLKFMVYLQKENIIDESGMPKERFSAEFPKEGPSILRIQQVVRGDSAAYFCASSSGPYNEQFFGPGTRLTVL.

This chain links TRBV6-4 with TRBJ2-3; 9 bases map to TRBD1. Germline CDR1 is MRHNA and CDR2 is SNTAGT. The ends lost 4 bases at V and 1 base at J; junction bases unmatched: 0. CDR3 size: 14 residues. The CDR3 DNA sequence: TGTGCCAGCAGTGGGACAGGGGGCACAGATACGCAGTATTTT. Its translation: CASSGTGGTDTQYF.

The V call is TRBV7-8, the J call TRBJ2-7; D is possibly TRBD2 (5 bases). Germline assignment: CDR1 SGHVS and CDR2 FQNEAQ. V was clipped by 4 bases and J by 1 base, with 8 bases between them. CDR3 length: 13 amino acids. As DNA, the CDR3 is TGTGCCAGCAGCTCCGCGGGTTCCTACGAGCAGTACTTC. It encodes CASSSAGSYEQYF.

CDR3 bases: TGTGCCAGCAGCCAAGCGGCAGGTCCTAACTATGGCTACACCTTC. Its protein is CASSQAAGPNYGYTF. The chain couples TRBV14 to TRBJ1-2, with unresolved D. V was pared by 1 base and J by 0 bases, with 9 bases between. This CDR3 is built from 15 residues. Germline V gives CDR1 SGHDN, CDR2 FVKESK.